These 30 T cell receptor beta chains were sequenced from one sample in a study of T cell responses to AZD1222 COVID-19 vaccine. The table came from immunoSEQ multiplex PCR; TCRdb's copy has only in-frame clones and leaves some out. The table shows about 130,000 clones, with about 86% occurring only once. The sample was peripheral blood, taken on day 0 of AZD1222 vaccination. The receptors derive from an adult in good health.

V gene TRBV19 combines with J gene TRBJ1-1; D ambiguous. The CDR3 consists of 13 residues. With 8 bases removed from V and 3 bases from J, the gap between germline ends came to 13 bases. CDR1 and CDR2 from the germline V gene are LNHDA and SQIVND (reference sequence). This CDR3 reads CASSRELHTEAFF. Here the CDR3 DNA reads TGTGCCAGTTCTCGGGAGCTACACACTGAAGCTTTCTTT.

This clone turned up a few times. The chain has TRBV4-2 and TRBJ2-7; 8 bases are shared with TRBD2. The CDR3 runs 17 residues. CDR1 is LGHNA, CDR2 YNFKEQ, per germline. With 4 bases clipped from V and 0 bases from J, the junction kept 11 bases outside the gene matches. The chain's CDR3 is CASSPSVTSGSSYEQYF. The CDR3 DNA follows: TGTGCCAGCAGCCCGAGTGTCACTAGCGGTAGCTCCTACGAGCAGTACTTC.

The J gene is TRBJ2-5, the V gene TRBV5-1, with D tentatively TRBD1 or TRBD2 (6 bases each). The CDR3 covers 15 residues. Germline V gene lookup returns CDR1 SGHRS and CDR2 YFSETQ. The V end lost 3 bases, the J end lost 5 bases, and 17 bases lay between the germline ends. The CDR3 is CASSSGNRGQETQYF. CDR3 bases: TGCGCCAGCAGCTCGGGAAACCGGGGGCAGGAGACCCAGTACTTC.

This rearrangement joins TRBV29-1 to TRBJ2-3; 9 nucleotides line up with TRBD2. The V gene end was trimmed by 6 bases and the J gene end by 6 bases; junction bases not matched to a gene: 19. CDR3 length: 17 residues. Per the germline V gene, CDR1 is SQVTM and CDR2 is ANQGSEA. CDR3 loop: CSVLPGRGGTSLDTQYF. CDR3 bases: TGCAGCGTCCTCCCAGGGCGGGGCGGGACTAGCTTGGATACGCAGTATTTT.

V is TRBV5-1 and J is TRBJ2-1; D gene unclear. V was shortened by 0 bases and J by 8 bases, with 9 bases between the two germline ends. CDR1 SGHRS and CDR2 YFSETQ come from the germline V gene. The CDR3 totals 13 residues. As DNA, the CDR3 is TGCGCCAGCAGCTTGGTAGCTCCCCATGAGCAGTTCTTC. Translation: CASSLVAPHEQFF. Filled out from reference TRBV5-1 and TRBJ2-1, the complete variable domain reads KAGVTQTPRYLIKTRGQQVTLSCSPISGHRSVSWYQQTPGQGLQFLFEYFSETQRNKGNFPGRFSGRQFSNSRSEMNVSTLELGDSALYLCASSLVAPHEQFFGPGTRLTVL.

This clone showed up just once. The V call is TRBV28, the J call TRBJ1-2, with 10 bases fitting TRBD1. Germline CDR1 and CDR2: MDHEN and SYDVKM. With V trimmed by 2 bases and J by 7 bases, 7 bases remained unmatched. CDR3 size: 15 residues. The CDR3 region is CASSLGPDRGPGYTF. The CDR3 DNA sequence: TGTGCCAGCAGTTTAGGCCCCGACAGGGGGCCTGGCTACACCTTC.

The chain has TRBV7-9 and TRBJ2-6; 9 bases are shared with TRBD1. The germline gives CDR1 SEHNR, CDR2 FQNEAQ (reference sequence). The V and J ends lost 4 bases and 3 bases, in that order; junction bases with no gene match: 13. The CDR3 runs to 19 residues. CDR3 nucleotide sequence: TGTGCCAGCAGCTCCCACAGAAAAGGACAGGGGTATGGGGCCAACGTCCTGACTTTC. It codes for CASSSHRKGQGYGANVLTF.

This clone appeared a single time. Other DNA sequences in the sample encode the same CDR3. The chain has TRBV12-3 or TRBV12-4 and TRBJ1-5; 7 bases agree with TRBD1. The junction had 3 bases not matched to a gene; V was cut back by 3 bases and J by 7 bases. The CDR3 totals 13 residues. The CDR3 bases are TGTGCCAGCAGTTTCCAGGGGGACCAGCCCCAGCATTTT. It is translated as CASSFQGDQPQHF.

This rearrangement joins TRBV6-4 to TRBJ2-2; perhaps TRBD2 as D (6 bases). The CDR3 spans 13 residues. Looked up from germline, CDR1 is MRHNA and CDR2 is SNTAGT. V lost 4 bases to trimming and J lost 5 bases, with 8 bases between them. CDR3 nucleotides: TGTGCCAGCAGTGCGCGGGAAACCGGGGAGCTGTTTTTT. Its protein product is CASSARETGELFF.

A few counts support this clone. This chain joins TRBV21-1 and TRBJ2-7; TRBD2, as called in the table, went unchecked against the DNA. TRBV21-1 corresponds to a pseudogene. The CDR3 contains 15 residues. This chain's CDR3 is CASSAEDPSSYEQYF. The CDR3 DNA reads TGTGCCAGCAGCGCGGAAGACCCTAGCTCCTACGAGCAGTACTTC.

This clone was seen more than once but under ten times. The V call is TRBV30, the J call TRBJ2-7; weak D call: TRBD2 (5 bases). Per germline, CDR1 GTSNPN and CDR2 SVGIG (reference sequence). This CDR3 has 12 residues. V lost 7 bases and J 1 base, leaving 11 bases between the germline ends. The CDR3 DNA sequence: TGTGCCTATTTGGACTCATCCTACGAGCAGTACTTC. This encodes CAYLDSSYEQYF.

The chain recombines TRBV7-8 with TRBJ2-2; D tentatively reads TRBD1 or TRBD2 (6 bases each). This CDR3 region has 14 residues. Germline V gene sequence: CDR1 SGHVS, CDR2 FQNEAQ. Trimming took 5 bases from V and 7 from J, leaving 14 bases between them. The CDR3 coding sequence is TGTGCCAGCAGCCCCGGGGGCACGGGCGGGGAGCTGTTTTTT. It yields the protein CASSPGGTGGELFF.

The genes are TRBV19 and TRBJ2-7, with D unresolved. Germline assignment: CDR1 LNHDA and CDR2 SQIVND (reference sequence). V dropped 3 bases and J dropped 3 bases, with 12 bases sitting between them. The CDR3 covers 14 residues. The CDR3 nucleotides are TGTGCCAGTAGTATCGGATCGGAGAGCTACGAGCAGTACTTC. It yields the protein CASSIGSESYEQYF.

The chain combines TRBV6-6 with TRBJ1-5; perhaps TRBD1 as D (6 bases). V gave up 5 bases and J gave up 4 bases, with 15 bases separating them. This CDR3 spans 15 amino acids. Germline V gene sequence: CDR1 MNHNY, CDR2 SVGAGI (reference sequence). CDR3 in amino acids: CASSKQGGGNQPQHF. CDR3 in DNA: TGTGCCAGCAGTAAACAGGGTGGAGGGAATCAGCCCCAGCATTTT.

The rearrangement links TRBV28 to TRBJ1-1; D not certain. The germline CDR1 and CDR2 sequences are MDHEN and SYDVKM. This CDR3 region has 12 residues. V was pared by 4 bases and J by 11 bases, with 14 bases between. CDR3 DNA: TGTGCCAGCAGTTCCCACTCCCGAGGGGCTTTCTTT. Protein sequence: CASSSHSRGAFF.

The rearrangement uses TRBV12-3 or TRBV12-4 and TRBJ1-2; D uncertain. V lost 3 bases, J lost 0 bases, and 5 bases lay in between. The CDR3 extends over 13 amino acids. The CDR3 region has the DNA TGTGCCAGCAGTTTCGGGTCTAACTATGGCTACACCTTC. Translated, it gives CASSFGSNYGYTF.

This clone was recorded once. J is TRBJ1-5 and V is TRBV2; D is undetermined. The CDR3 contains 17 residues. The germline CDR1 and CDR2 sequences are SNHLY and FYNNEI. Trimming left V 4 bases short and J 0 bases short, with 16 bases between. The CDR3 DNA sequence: TGTGCCAGCAGTGGAGGTTGGGGAGGCTTTAGCAATCAGCCCCAGCATTTT. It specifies CASSGGWGGFSNQPQHF.

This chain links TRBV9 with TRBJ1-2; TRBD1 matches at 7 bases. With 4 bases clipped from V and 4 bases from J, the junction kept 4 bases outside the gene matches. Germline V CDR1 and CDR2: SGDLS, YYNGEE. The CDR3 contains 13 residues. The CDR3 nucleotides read TGTGCCAGCAGCAGGGGGCACGCCTATGGCTACACCTTC. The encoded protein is CASSRGHAYGYTF.

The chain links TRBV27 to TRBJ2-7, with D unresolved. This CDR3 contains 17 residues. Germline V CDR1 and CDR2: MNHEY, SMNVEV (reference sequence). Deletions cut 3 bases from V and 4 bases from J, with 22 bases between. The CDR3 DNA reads TGTGCCAGCAGTTTCGTTGGTTCGGACGCTGAACGGTACGAGCAGTACTTC. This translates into CASSFVGSDAERYEQYF.

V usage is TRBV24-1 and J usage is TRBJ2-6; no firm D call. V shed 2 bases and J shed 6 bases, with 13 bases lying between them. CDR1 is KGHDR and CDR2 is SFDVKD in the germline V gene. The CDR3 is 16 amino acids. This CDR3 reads CATSDSGPEEANVLTF. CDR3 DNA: TGTGCCACCAGTGATTCCGGGCCTGAGGAGGCCAACGTCCTGACTTTC.

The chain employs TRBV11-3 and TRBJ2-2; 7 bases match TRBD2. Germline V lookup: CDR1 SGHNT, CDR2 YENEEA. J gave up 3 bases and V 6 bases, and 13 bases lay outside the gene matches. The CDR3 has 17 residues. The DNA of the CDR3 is TGTGCCAGCAGTCCGGGAGGCTCCGCGGGTCACACCGGGGAGCTGTTTTTT. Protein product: CASSPGGSAGHTGELFF.

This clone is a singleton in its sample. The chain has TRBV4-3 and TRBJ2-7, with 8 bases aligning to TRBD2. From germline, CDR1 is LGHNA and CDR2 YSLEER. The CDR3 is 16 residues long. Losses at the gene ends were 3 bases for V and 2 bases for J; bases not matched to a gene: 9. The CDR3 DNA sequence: TGCGCCAGCAGCCAGATAGCTAGCGGGTATCCCTACGAGCAGTACTTC. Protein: CASSQIASGYPYEQYF.

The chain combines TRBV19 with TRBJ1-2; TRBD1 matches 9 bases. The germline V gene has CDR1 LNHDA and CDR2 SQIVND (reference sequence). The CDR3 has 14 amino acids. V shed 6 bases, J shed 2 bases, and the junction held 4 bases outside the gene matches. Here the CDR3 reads CASRRQGENYGYTF. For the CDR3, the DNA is TGTGCCAGTAGAAGACAGGGGGAAAACTATGGCTACACCTTC.

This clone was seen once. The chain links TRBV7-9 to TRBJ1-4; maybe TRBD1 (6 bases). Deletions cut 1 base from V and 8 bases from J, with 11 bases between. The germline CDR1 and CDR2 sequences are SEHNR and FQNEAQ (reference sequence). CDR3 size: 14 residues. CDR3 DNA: TGTGCCAGCAGCTTAGGTGCGGGGGGCGAAAAACTGTTTTTT. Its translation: CASSLGAGGEKLFF. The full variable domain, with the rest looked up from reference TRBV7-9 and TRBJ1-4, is DTGVSQNPRHKITKRGQNVTFRCDPISEHNRLYWYRQTLGQGPEFLTYFQNEAQLEKSRLLSDRFSAERPKGSFSTLEIQRTEQGDSAMYLCASSLGAGGEKLFFGSGTQLSVL.

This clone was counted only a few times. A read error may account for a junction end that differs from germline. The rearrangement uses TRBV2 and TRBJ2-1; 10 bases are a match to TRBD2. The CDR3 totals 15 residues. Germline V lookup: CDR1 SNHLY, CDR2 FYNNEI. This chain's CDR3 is CASMEAGGPYNEQFF. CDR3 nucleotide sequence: TGTGCCAGCATGGAAGCGGGAGGGCCCTATAATGAGCAGTTCTTC.

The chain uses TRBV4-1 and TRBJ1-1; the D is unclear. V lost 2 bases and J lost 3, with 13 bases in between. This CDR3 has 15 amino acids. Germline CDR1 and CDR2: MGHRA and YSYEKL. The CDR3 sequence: CASSQLPTSDTEAFF. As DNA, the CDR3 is TGCGCCAGCAGCCAACTACCAACTTCGGACACTGAAGCTTTCTTT.

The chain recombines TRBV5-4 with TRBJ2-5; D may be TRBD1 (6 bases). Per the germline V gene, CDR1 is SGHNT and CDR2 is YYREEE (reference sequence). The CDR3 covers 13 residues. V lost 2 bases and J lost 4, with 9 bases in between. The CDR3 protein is CASSLQGRETQYF. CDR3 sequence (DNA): TGTGCCAGCAGCTTACAGGGTCGAGAGACCCAGTACTTC.

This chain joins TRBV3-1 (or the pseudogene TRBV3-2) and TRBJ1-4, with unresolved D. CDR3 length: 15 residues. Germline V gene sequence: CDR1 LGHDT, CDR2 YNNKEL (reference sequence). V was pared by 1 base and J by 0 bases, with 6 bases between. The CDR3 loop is CASSQVGTTNEKLFF. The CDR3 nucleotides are TGTGCCAGCAGCCAAGTCGGTACAACTAATGAAAAACTGTTTTTT.

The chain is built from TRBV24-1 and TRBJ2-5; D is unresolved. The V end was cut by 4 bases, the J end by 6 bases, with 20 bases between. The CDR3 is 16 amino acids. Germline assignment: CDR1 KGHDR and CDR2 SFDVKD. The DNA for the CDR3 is TGTGCCACCAGTGAACTACCTGGGCTCCTCGAACAGACCCAGTACTTC. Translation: CATSELPGLLEQTQYF.

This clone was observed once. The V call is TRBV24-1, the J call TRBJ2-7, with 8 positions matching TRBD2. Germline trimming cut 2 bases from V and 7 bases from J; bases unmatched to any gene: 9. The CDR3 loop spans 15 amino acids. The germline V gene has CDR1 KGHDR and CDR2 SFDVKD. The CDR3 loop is CATSDSGGAIGEQYF. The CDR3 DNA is TGTGCCACCAGTGATTCCGGGGGGGCAATAGGTGAGCAGTACTTC.